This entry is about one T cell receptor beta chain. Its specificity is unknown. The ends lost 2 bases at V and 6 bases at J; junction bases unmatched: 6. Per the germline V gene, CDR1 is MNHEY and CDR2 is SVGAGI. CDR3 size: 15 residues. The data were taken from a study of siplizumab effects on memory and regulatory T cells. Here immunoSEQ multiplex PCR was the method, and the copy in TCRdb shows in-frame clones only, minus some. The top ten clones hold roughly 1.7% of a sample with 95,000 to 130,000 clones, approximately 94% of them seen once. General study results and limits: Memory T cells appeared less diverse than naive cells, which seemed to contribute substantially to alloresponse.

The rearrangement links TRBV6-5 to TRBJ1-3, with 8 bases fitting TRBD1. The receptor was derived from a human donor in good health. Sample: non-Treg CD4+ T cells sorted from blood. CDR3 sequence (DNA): TGTGCCAGCAGTTACACTCGGACAGGGAAAAACACCATATATTTT. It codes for CASSYTRTGKNTIYF.